This T cell receptor (beta chain) is from a study of blood T cell repertoires in COVID-19. Overall study: Both acute and convalescent COVID-19 samples were obtained from the United States, Italy and Spain. The analysed material was cDNA or gDNA that came from T cells, B-cell-depleted T cells, or PBMCs.

The authors' processing: Reference gene primer amplification gave estimated nucleated cell counts. Assay: immunoSEQ multiplex PCR; the TCRdb copy retains only in-frame clones and omits some. D and trimming come from the DNA, and the V and J calls and clone size come from that table. The top ten clones hold 9% of a sample with about 140,000 clones, about three quarters of them seen once. CDR1 SGHTS and CDR2 YDEGEE come from the germline V gene. There are 14 residues in the CDR3. V was trimmed by 4 bases and J by 5 bases, leaving 13 bases between them. The rearrangement joins TRBV5-8 to TRBJ1-5, with D possibly matching TRBD1 (5 bases). This clonotype was obtained from a woman aged 45-65 years with active or convalescent COVID-19. Sample: peripheral blood. DNA for the CDR3: TGTGCCAGCAGCCCGGAGGAGGGGTATCAGCCCCAGCATTTT. Amino acid sequence: CASSPEEGYQPQHF.